This T cell receptor beta chain was recovered during a study of cytomegalovirus exposure and HLA in healthy donors. Study outcomes and limitations: HLA-A and HLA-B allele assignments for most subjects were reportedly predicted accurately using TCR beta sequences. Later analysis revealed greater clonal expansion in HLA-associated TCR beta chains than in equally common others.

This clone was observed a few times. No antigen is known for it. The PCR used 60 Vbeta and 13 Jbeta primers. TCRdb's table, derived via immunoSEQ multiplex PCR, lists solely in-frame clones and lacks some. The data show 200,000 to 250,000 clones, about 84% seen once. Sample: PBMCs. The clonotype was recovered from a human donor in good health.

DNA for the CDR3: TGTGCCAGCAGCTCGACTAGCTACTCAGATACGCAGTATTTT. Translating it yields CASSSTSYSDTQYF. The chain carries TRBV7-3 and TRBJ2-3, with 7 bases that match TRBD2. The CDR3 extends over 14 amino acids. Germline CDR1 is SGHTA and CDR2 is FQGTGA. V shed 4 bases, J shed 4 bases, and the junction held 5 bases outside the gene matches. Using reference TRBV7-3 and TRBJ2-3 for the parts outside the CDR3, the full variable domain is GAGVSQTPSNKVTEKGKYVELRCDPISGHTALYWYRQSLGQGPEFLIYFQGTGAADDSGLPNDRFFAVRPEGSVSTLKIQRTERGDSAVYLCASSSTSYSDTQYFGPGTRLTVL.